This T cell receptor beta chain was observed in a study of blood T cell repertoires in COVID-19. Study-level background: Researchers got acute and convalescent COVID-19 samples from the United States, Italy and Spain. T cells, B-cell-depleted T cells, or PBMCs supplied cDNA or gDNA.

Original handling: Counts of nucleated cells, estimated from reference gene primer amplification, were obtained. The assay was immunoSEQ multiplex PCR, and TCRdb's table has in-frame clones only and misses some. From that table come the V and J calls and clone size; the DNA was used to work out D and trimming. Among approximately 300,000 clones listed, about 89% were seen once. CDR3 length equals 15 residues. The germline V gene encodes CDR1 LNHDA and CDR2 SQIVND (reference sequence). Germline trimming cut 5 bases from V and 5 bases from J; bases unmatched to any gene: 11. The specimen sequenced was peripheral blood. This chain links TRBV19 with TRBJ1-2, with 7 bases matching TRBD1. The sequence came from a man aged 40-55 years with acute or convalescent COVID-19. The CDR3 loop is CASSGRQGPLYGYTF. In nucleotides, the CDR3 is TGTGCCAGTAGTGGCCGACAGGGACCCTTATATGGCTACACCTTC.